These 27 T cell receptor beta chains came from one sample sequenced in a study of cytomegalovirus exposure and HLA in healthy donors. Assay: immunoSEQ multiplex PCR; the TCRdb copy retains only in-frame clones and omits some. This sample has about 180,000 clones; just under 90% occur once, and the top ten carry roughly 1.5%. Material: PBMCs. Every receptor here comes from a woman between 25 and 40 years old in good health and CMV-seronegative.

V usage is TRBV7-8 and J usage is TRBJ2-3; D may be TRBD2 (5 bases). The CDR3 is made up of 15 amino acids. Germline V lookup: CDR1 SGHVS, CDR2 FQNEAQ. V was trimmed by 2 bases and J by 0 bases, leaving 9 bases between them. CDR3 sequence reads: CASSLLSASTDTQYF. CDR3 sequence (DNA): TGTGCCAGCAGCTTACTTAGCGCTAGCACAGATACGCAGTATTTT.

V usage is TRBV7-2 and J usage is TRBJ2-7, with D uncertain. The ends were cut back, 5 bases at V and 5 bases at J, with 10 bases in the middle. The CDR3 totals 12 residues. Germline CDR1 and CDR2: SGHTA and FQGNSA. DNA for the CDR3: TGTGCCAGCAGCGATACAATCAACGAGCAGTACTTC. This sequence encodes CASSDTINEQYF.

This chain joins TRBV6-5 and TRBJ1-6; 7 bases agree with TRBD1. The germline V gene has CDR1 MNHEY and CDR2 SVGAGI. The CDR3 contains 12 residues. Trimming took 5 bases from V and 16 from J; bases not matched to a gene: 8. The CDR3 DNA sequence: TGTGCCAGCAGTCGACAGGGTCGTTCACTCCACTTT. This translates into CASSRQGRSLHF.

The chain combines TRBV5-4 with TRBJ2-3; 13 positions agree with TRBD2. The CDR3 covers 17 residues. The V gene's germline CDR1 is SGHNT and CDR2 YYREEE (reference sequence). The V and J ends lost 0 bases and 3 bases, in that order; junction bases with no gene match: 4. The CDR3 sequence is CASSLGLAGGGTDTQYF. CDR3 sequence (DNA): TGTGCCAGCAGCTTGGGACTAGCGGGGGGAGGGACAGATACGCAGTATTTT.

The table lists this clone with a count of one. The chain recombines TRBV5-1 with TRBJ2-7; perhaps TRBD1 as D (5 bases). The CDR3 loop spans 16 amino acids. Germline CDR1 SGHRS, CDR2 YFSETQ. Trimming left V 4 bases short and J 5 bases short, with 22 bases between. CDR3 amino acids: CASSNPGQGLGHEQYF. In nucleotides, the CDR3 is TGCGCCAGCAGCAACCCCGGTCAGGGTCTGGGTCACGAGCAGTACTTC. Drawing the rest from reference TRBV5-1 and TRBJ2-7, the complete variable domain is KAGVTQTPRYLIKTRGQQVTLSCSPISGHRSVSWYQQTPGQGLQFLFEYFSETQRNKGNFPGRFSGRQFSNSRSEMNVSTLELGDSALYLCASSNPGQGLGHEQYFGPGTRLTVT.

The chain joins TRBV10-2 to TRBJ2-1, with 13 bases that match TRBD2. The length of the CDR3 is 16 residues. Per germline, CDR1 WSHSY and CDR2 SAAADI. V gave up 7 bases and J gave up 8 bases; unmatched junction bases: 11. Here the CDR3 DNA reads TGCGCCAGCACTAGGACTAGCGGGGGTCTAAGGTATGAGCAGTTCTTC. Translated: CASTRTSGGLRYEQFF.

The chain joins TRBV7-2 to TRBJ2-7; 11 positions match TRBD2. Losses at the gene ends were 0 bases for V and 4 bases for J; bases not matched to a gene: 2. The CDR3 totals 15 residues. Germline CDR1 is SGHTA and CDR2 is FQGNSA. The CDR3 DNA follows: TGTGCCAGCAGCTTAGCGGGGACTAGCGGATACGAGCAGTACTTC. Its protein product is CASSLAGTSGYEQYF.

This clone was observed at least ten times. At the DNA level, this CDR3 is encoded by other sequences in the same sample as well. The genes are TRBV14 and TRBJ1-1; D remains unclear. The germline gives CDR1 SGHDN, CDR2 FVKESK. The CDR3 covers 13 residues. V was shortened by 2 bases and J by 5 bases, with 9 bases between the two germline ends. CDR3 in DNA: TGTGCCAGCAGCCAATCCCCTAGAACTGAAGCTTTCTTT. It is translated as CASSQSPRTEAFF.

J is TRBJ1-6 and V is TRBV2; 8 positions match TRBD1. This CDR3 has 15 residues. The junction had 7 bases not matched to a gene; V was cut back by 4 bases and J by 8 bases. The germline V gene has CDR1 SNHLY and CDR2 FYNNEI. As DNA, the CDR3 is TGTGCCAGCAGTGTATTTCAGGGGGCCGATTCACCCCTCCACTTT. As protein: CASSVFQGADSPLHF.

In its sample, this clone was seen once. The chain couples TRBV5-1 to TRBJ2-7, with TRBD1 as a possible D gene (7 bases). Trimming pared 3 bases from V and 0 bases from J, leaving 13 bases between. This CDR3 comprises 15 residues. The germline gives CDR1 SGHRS, CDR2 YFSETQ. The CDR3 sequence is CASSSAGQSSYEQYF. In DNA, the CDR3 is TGCGCCAGCAGCTCGGCGGGACAGAGCTCCTACGAGCAGTACTTC.

J is TRBJ2-5 and V is TRBV18; 13 bases are shared with TRBD2. The V gene end was trimmed by 1 base and the J gene end by 5 bases; junction bases not matched to a gene: 10. Germline CDR1 reads KGHSH; CDR2 reads LQKENI. CDR3 length equals 18 residues. DNA of the CDR3: TGTGCCAGCTCACCACGTACTAGCGGGGGGGCTAGTATGGAGACCCAGTACTTC. This codes for CASSPRTSGGASMETQYF.

The gene calls are TRBV4-1 and TRBJ1-4, with TRBD1 identical over 11 bases. Germline V gene sequence: CDR1 MGHRA, CDR2 YSYEKL. The CDR3 runs 15 residues. V shed 6 bases, J shed 6 bases, and the junction held 6 bases outside the gene matches. The chain's CDR3 is CASRDRGRIDEKLFF. The CDR3 DNA reads TGCGCCAGCAGGGACAGGGGGCGCATAGATGAAAAACTGTTTTTT.

CDR3 sequence reads: CASSVRFRGYDTDTQYF. The CDR3 DNA reads TGTGCCAGCAGCGTAAGGTTCAGGGGGTATGACACAGATACGCAGTATTTT. The chain couples TRBV9 to TRBJ2-3; TRBD1 matches at 7 bases. Germline lookup yields CDR1 SGDLS and CDR2 YYNGEE. V dropped 1 base and J dropped 2; count of bases not matched to a gene: 10. The length of the CDR3 is 17 residues.

The rearrangement links TRBV5-1 to TRBJ2-1; possible D gene TRBD2, 5 bases. CDR3 length: 11 amino acids. Germline-derived CDR1 and CDR2 are SGHRS and YFSETQ. The germline V and J ends were trimmed by 6 bases and 9 bases, with 10 bases remaining between them. Here the CDR3 DNA reads TGCGCCAGCATATATGGGAGTGAGCAGTTCTTC. Protein product: CASIYGSEQFF.

The V call is TRBV19, the J call TRBJ1-5, with 8 nucleotides matching TRBD1. This CDR3 spans 14 amino acids. Trimming cost V 6 bases and J 4 bases; bases outside gene matches: 5. In germline, CDR1 is LNHDA, CDR2 SQIVND (reference sequence). CDR3 region: CASSHDRGNQPQHF. CDR3 bases: TGTGCCAGTAGCCACGACAGGGGAAATCAGCCCCAGCATTTT.

The chain links TRBV5-1 to TRBJ1-4; tentative D call: TRBD1 (5 bases). Germline-derived CDR1 and CDR2 are SGHRS and YFSETQ. The CDR3 covers 15 residues. The V end lost 4 bases, the J end lost 3 bases, and 13 bases lay between the germline ends. Here the CDR3 DNA reads TGCGCCAGCAGCCCCCTGGGGGGATCTAATGAAAAACTGTTTTTT. Translated, it gives CASSPLGGSNEKLFF.

The chain links TRBV4-1 to TRBJ1-1; D unclear. Germline V gives CDR1 MGHRA, CDR2 YSYEKL. Trimming left V 1 base short and J 0 bases short, with 9 bases between. This CDR3 has 15 residues. The CDR3 protein is CASSQGGILNTEAFF. DNA of the CDR3: TGCGCCAGCAGCCAAGGCGGGATTTTGAACACTGAAGCTTTCTTT.

The chain joins TRBV5-4 to TRBJ1-6; a weak D match, TRBD1 (6 bases). Germline lookup yields CDR1 SGHNT and CDR2 YYREEE (reference sequence). The CDR3 is 14 amino acids. V shed 7 bases and J shed 8 bases, with 16 bases lying between them. The CDR3 here is CASVEQGRDSPLHF. The CDR3 DNA reads as TGTGCCAGCGTGGAACAGGGTCGGGATTCACCCCTCCACTTT.

The chain joins TRBV11-2 to TRBJ1-2, with D perhaps TRBD1 (5 bases). Per germline, CDR1 SGHAT and CDR2 FQNNGV. V was clipped by 2 bases and J by 6 bases, with 16 bases between them. This CDR3 contains 15 residues. In DNA, the CDR3 is TGTGCCAGCAGCTTATTGGCAGGGTCAACCGATGGCTACACCTTC. Amino acid sequence: CASSLLAGSTDGYTF.

The chain uses TRBV2 and TRBJ2-7; tentative D call: TRBD2 (6 bases). The germline gives CDR1 SNHLY, CDR2 FYNNEI. This CDR3 region has 15 residues. The V and J ends lost 6 bases and 3 bases respectively, with 18 bases between them. DNA of the CDR3: TGTGCCAGCAGGGATCCGGGACTGCAATTCTACGAGCAGTACTTC. Its protein is CASRDPGLQFYEQYF. Using reference TRBV2 and TRBJ2-7 for the parts outside the CDR3, the full variable domain is EPEVTQTPSHQVTQMGQEVILRCVPISNHLYFYWYRQILGQKVEFLVSFYNNEISEKSEIFDDQFSVERPDGSNFTLKIRSTKLEDSAMYFCASRDPGLQFYEQYFGPGTRLTVT.

This sequence joins TRBV4-2 and TRBJ2-3, with D possibly TRBD1 on 5 matching bases. The CDR3 consists of 20 residues. Trimming cost V 0 bases and J 4 bases, with 26 bases left between them. Germline V CDR1 and CDR2: LGHNA, YNFKEQ. The DNA of the CDR3 is TGTGCCAGCAGCCAAGAAGGGCAGGGTAAGGCCCCAGGGCTCGCAGATACGCAGTATTTT. Its protein product is CASSQEGQGKAPGLADTQYF.

The genes are TRBV2 and TRBJ2-7; 10 nucleotides match TRBD1. CDR3 size: 15 residues. Germline CDR1 is SNHLY and CDR2 is FYNNEI. V dropped 5 bases and J dropped 6; count of bases not matched to a gene: 10. The CDR3 sequence is CASSTTGTGVFEQYF. The CDR3 nucleotides are TGTGCCAGCAGTACGACCGGGACAGGGGTCTTCGAGCAGTACTTC.

The rearrangement links TRBV2 to TRBJ1-1, with D tentatively TRBD1 (5 bases). V lost 0 bases and J lost 11, with 10 bases in between. Germline V gene sequence: CDR1 SNHLY, CDR2 FYNNEI. There are 12 residues in the CDR3. CDR3 region: CASSEAGGTAFF. CDR3 nucleotides: TGTGCCAGCAGTGAAGCTGGCGGGACGGCTTTCTTT.

This chain connects TRBV5-1 to TRBJ2-7, with TRBD1 matching over 10 bases. Germline V gene data show CDR1 as SGHRS and CDR2 as YFSETQ. The V segment lost 7 bases and the J segment 3 bases; nucleotides outside the gene matches: 10. CDR3 length: 15 residues. The CDR3 sequence is CASHDLGTGVYEQYF. DNA of the CDR3: TGCGCCAGCCATGACTTAGGGACAGGGGTCTACGAGCAGTACTTC.

The chain carries TRBV5-1 and TRBJ2-1; possible D gene TRBD1, 6 bases. The V gene's germline CDR1 is SGHRS and CDR2 YFSETQ. V was shortened by 5 bases and J by 5 bases, with 14 bases between the two germline ends. This CDR3 comprises 14 residues. The CDR3 loop reads CASRLGTSDNEQFF. CDR3 DNA sequence: TGCGCCAGCAGGTTAGGGACAAGCGACAATGAGCAGTTCTTC. The full variable domain, its missing parts supplied by reference TRBV5-1 and TRBJ2-1, is KAGVTQTPRYLIKTRGQQVTLSCSPISGHRSVSWYQQTPGQGLQFLFEYFSETQRNKGNFPGRFSGRQFSNSRSEMNVSTLELGDSALYLCASRLGTSDNEQFFGPGTRLTVL.

The chain couples TRBV7-9 to TRBJ2-5, with TRBD1 matching 8 bases. The V segment lost 4 bases and the J segment 5 bases; nucleotides outside the gene matches: 12. This CDR3 region has 16 residues. From germline, CDR1 is SEHNR and CDR2 FQNEAQ (reference sequence). This CDR3 is CASSSPSAGGGETQYF. The CDR3 nucleotides read TGTGCCAGCAGCTCTCCCAGTGCAGGGGGCGGGGAGACCCAGTACTTC.

The CDR3 nucleotides are TGTGCCAGCAGCTCGAACGGGGGGACAAGAACAGATACGCAGTATTTT. This translates into CASSSNGGTRTDTQYF. The chain joins TRBV7-9 to TRBJ2-3, with a tentative D call TRBD2 (7 bases). Germline V lookup: CDR1 SEHNR, CDR2 FQNEAQ (reference sequence). This CDR3 spans 16 amino acids. The V end was cut by 4 bases, the J end by 3 bases, with 17 bases between.